This T cell receptor (beta chain) was recorded in a study of CD8 T cells in Susac syndrome. Trimming took off 6 bases at V and 4 bases at J, with 7 bases between the two ends. This CDR3 is 12 amino acids long. Reverse transcription of roughly 0.5 to 1 ug RNA was carried out with random hexamers. Amplification of TCR beta CDR3 spanned 54 Vbeta and 13 Jbeta via immunoSEQ multiplex PCR. TCRdb analysed the immunoSEQ multiplex PCR reads with MiXCR anew, one entry per CDR3 protein. This sample yields about 200,000 distinct CDR3 sequences, of which 90% to 95% are seen a single time; 0.1% to 0.15% belongs to the top ten.

The source is a human donor with multiple sclerosis. The gene calls are TRBV12-3 or TRBV12-4 and TRBJ2-1, with unresolved D. The material sequenced was CD8+ T cells from PBMCs. CDR3 region: CASSQVYNEQFF. The CDR3, as DNA: TGTGCCAGCAGCCAGGTTTACAATGAGCAGTTCTTC.